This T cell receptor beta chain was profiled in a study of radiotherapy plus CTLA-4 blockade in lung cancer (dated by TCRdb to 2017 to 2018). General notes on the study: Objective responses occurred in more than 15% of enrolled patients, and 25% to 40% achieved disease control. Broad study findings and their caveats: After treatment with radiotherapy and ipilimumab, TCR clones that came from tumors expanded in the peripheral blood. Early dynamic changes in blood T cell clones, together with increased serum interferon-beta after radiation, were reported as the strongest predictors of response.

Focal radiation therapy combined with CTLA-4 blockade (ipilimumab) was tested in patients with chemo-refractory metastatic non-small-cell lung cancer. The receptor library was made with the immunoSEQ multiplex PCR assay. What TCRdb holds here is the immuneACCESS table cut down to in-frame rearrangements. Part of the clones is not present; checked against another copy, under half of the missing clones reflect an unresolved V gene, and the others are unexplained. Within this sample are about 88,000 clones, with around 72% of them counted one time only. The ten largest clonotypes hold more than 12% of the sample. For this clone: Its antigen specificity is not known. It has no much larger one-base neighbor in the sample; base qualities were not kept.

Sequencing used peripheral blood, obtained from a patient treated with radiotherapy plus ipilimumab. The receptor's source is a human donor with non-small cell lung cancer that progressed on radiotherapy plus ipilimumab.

In nucleotides, the sequence is TGCGCCAGCAGCCTCTTAGGACGCTACAATGAGCAGTTCTTC. Its product reads: CASSLLGRYNEQFF. The sequence joins TRBV4-1 to TRBJ2-1; a confident D gene designation cannot be given. Between the V and J ends, shortened by 4 bases and 3 bases respectively, the junction contains 10 bases. The germline V gene provides CDR1 MGHRA and CDR2 YSYEKL. The CDR3 runs 14 amino acids, cysteine and phenylalanine included. CDR3 DNA only is kept here, 42 bases in frame from base 1.